This T cell receptor (beta chain) originates from a study of chemoradiotherapy in HPV16-positive cancers (dated by TCRdb to 2022 to 2024). Turning to the overall study: Candidate HPV-specific T-cell clones and common TCR motifs were defined through functional T-cell assays on cells from a couple of HPV16-positive patients. TCR repertoires from 86 patients with HPV-related cancers were then used to track the candidate HPV-specific TCRs and motifs. The study asked whether T-cell immunity to the HPV oncoproteins E6 and E7 changes during chemoradiotherapy and whether this immunity affects survival. Overall study outcomes, separate from this receptor: Expansion of candidate HPV-specific clones and E7-related TCR motifs was observed in the tumor microenvironment during treatment, whereas no such expansion was observed for non-HPV-specific T cells. Only two HPV16-positive patients were used to derive the functional definition of HPV-specific T cells, and the survival association was reported for HPV16-positive patients. Among HPV16-positive patients, expansion of HPV-responsive T cells during chemoradiotherapy was associated with better recurrence-free survival.

Receptor libraries were prepared by the immunoSEQ multiplex PCR assay. The clones in this table, taken by TCRdb from immuneACCESS, are in-frame only. Not every clone is retained; where verified, under half of the shortfall comes from an unresolved V gene, and the cause of the rest is unknown. The sample profile shows roughly 12,000 clones; 55% to 65% of them were found once. Together, the top ten hold less than 20% of the sample. As regards this clone: The antigen it binds to is not known. One base away there is no much larger clone; base qualities are not given.

Repertoires were sampled multiple times during chemoradiotherapy, which allowed clonal expansion in the tumor microenvironment to be followed. The CDR3 holds 15 amino acids from the cysteine to the phenylalanine. The DNA shown is the 45-base CDR3, in frame from base 1. Relative to germline, V is missing 3 bases and J is missing 10 bases, with 5 bases of the junction outside any gene match. From a lookup of the germline V gene, CDR1 and CDR2 are SGDLS and YYNGEE. The TCR was taken from a human donor with HPV-associated anogenital cancer. The chain uses TRBV9 and TRBJ1-6; 12 central bases correspond to TRBD1. This specimen was acquired from a patient who underwent chemoradiotherapy. The CDR3 protein: CASSARDRGPSPLHF. The DNA sequence is TGTGCCAGCAGCGCCCGGGACAGGGGGCCCTCACCCCTCCACTTT. Outside the CDR3, residues come from the reference TRBV9 and TRBJ1-6 proteins, so the full variable domain is: DSGVTQTPKHLITATGQRVTLRCSPRSGDLSVYWYQQSLDQGLQFLIQYYNGEERAKGNILERFSAQQFPDLHSELNLSSLELGDSALYFCASSARDRGPSPLHFGNGTRLTVT.